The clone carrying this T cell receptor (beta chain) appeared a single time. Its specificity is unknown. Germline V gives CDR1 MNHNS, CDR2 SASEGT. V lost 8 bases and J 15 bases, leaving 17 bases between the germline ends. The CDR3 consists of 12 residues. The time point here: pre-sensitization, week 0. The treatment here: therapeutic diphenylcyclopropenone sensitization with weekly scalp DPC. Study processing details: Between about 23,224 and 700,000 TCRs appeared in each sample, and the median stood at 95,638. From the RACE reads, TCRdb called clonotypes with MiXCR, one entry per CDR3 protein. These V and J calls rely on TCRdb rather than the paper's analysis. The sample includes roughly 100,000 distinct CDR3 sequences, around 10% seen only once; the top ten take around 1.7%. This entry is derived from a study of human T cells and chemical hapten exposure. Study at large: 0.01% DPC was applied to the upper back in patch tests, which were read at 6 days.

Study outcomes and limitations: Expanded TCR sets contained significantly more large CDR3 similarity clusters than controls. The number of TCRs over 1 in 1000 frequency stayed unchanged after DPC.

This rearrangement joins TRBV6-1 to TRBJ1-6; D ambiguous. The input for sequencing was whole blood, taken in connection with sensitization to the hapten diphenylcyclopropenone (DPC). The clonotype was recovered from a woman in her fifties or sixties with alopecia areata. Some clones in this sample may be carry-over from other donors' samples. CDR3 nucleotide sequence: TGTGCCAGCTCGTCAGTGATTCGAATCCTCCACTTT. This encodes CASSSVIRILHF.